The rows below give T cell receptor beta chains drawn from one sample of a study of T cell repertoires in cytomegalovirus infection. MiXCR was run by TCRdb on the reads, yielding one entry per CDR3 protein. The profile shows some 170,000 distinct CDR3 sequences, about 17% of them singletons. The sequencing input was CD8+ T cells from PBMCs. The receptor source for this set is a human donor in good health (CMV status not recorded). Some clones in this sample may be carry-over from other donors' samples. CDR3s include the opening cysteine and the closing phenylalanine or tryptophan. The D gene is left open where the match is weak. The size of a clone is reported for some rows only, either as once, few or many, or as a class for expanded clones.

TRBJ2-5	TRBV7-2	many	-	CASSPRGGYLIQETQYF	TGTGCCAGCAGCCCGAGGGGCGGCTACCTGATTCAAGAGACCCAGTACTTC
TRBJ1-1	TRBV7-6	few	TRBD1	CASSSGDREGTEAFF	TGTGCCAGCAGCTCAGGGGACAGGGAGGGCACTGAAGCTTTCTTT
TRBJ1-6	TRBV7-8	few	-	CASSLYANSYNSPLHF	TGTGCCAGCAGCTTATACGCGAACTCCTATAATTCACCCCTCCACTTT
TRBJ2-7	TRBV7-9	few	-	CASSLWTEEQYF	TGTGCCAGCAGCTTATGGACTGAAGAGCAGTACTTC
TRBJ2-5	TRBV6-5	few	TRBD2	CASSYGGLAGQETQYF	TGTGCCAGCAGTTACGGGGGACTAGCGGGACAAGAGACCCAGTACTTC
TRBJ2-1	TRBV20-1	-	TRBD2	CSARGLAGRAGEQFF	TGCAGTGCTAGAGGACTAGCAGGACGAGCGGGTGAGCAGTTCTTC
TRBJ1-1	TRBV4-1	-	-	CASSPARLGNTEAFF	TGCGCCAGCTCTCCTGCGCGCTTAGGGAACACTGAAGCTTTCTTT
TRBJ1-1	TRBV27	few	-	CASSLFGAGGYTEAFF	TGTGCCAGCAGTTTATTTGGCGCGGGGGGGTACACTGAAGCTTTCTTT
TRBJ2-2	TRBV2	-	TRBD2	CASSEMGLASNTGELFF	TGTGCCAGCAGTGAAATGGGACTAGCGAGTAACACCGGGGAGCTGTTTTTT
TRBJ2-1	TRBV7-9	-	-	CASSPPIAAPYNEQFF	TGTGCCAGCAGCCCTCCGATAGCGGCCCCCTACAATGAGCAGTTCTTC
TRBJ1-1	TRBV5-1	-	TRBD1	CASSWGQVNTEAFF	TGCGCCAGCAGCTGGGGACAGGTGAACACTGAAGCTTTCTTT
TRBJ1-1	TRBV4-1	many	TRBD1	CASSHTGQGNTEAFF	TGCGCCAGCAGCCACACCGGACAGGGAAACACTGAAGCTTTCTTT
TRBJ2-3	TRBV12-3/TRBV12-4	few	-	CASSLQGDTQYF	TGTGCCAGCAGTCTTCAGGGAGATACGCAGTATTTT
TRBJ2-7	TRBV29-1	-	TRBD1	CSVEPDRGLSHYEQYF	TGCAGCGTTGAACCGGACAGGGGGCTATCGCACTACGAGCAGTACTTC
TRBJ2-3	TRBV20-1	few	TRBD1	CSARDGDRRGTDTQYF	TGCAGTGCTAGAGATGGGGATCGCAGGGGGACAGATACGCAGTATTTT
TRBJ2-4	TRBV29-1	few	-	CSVGGADHKAKNIQYF	TGCAGCGTTGGTGGGGCAGACCATAAAGCCAAAAACATTCAGTACTTC
TRBJ2-7	TRBV20-1	-	-	CSAPGRHYEQYF	TGCAGTGCTCCGGGACGGCACTACGAGCAGTACTTC
TRBJ1-1	TRBV20-1	few	-	CSARRGAVNTEAFF	TGCAGTGCCCGAAGGGGGGCGGTGAACACTGAAGCTTTCTTT
TRBJ2-2	TRBV7-8	few	-	CASSHPRHNTGELFF	TGTGCCAGCAGCCACCCGAGACATAACACCGGGGAGCTGTTTTTT
TRBJ2-1	TRBV6-6	-	-	CASNTRGVSSYNEQFF	TGTGCCAGCAATACCAGGGGGGTTAGCTCCTACAATGAGCAGTTCTTC
TRBJ2-1	TRBV15	-	TRBD2	CATSFWGLAGASSSYNEQFF	TGTGCCACCAGCTTCTGGGGGCTAGCGGGGGCCTCGAGCTCCTACAATGAGCAGTTCTTC
TRBJ1-2	TRBV7-2	-	-	CASSLGSLYGYTF	TGTGCCAGCAGCTTAGGTTCACTCTATGGCTACACCTTC
TRBJ2-1	TRBV4-1	-	-	CASSKVVGDEQFF	TGCGCCAGCAGCAAGGTAGTCGGGGATGAGCAGTTCTTC
TRBJ1-2	TRBV7-2	few	-	CASSRAVLSNYGYTF	TGTGCCAGCAGCCGAGCGGTGCTCTCTAACTATGGCTACACCTTC
TRBJ2-3	TRBV7-9	-	-	CASSLEDTQYF	TGTGCCAGCAGCTTAGAGGACACGCAGTATTTT
TRBJ2-7	TRBV6-2/TRBV6-3	few	TRBD1	CAIGQGNEQYF	TGTGCCATAGGACAGGGAAACGAGCAGTACTTC
TRBJ1-3	TRBV7-2	-	-	CASSYSRASGNTIYF	TGTGCCAGCAGCTACTCACGCGCCTCTGGAAACACCATATATTTT
TRBJ2-3	TRBV29-1	few	-	CSVEDQEAAAAADTQYF	TGCAGCGTTGAAGATCAAGAGGCCGCGGCCGCGGCAGATACGCAGTATTTT
TRBJ2-7	TRBV7-3	-	TRBD1	CASSSSGGAEDEQYF	TGTGCCAGCAGCTCCTCAGGGGGCGCGGAGGACGAGCAGTACTTC
TRBJ1-1	TRBV27	-	TRBD1	CASRGGVGGRTEAFF	TGTGCCAGCAGAGGTGGTGTAGGGGGCAGGACTGAAGCTTTCTTT
TRBJ2-1	TRBV6-1	-	TRBD1	CASSEDRGDWNEQFF	TGTGCCAGCAGTGAAGACAGGGGCGATTGGAATGAGCAGTTCTTC
TRBJ2-1	TRBV7-2	few	-	CASSLEGRPRNEQFF	TGTGCCAGCAGCTTAGAGGGACGGCCAAGGAATGAGCAGTTCTTC
TRBJ1-5	TRBV27	-	-	CASRRGSSSNQPQHF	TGTGCCAGCCGAAGGGGCAGCTCAAGCAATCAGCCCCAGCATTTT
TRBJ1-2	TRBV28	-	-	CASSSEGGLYGYTF	TGTGCCAGCAGTTCTGAGGGGGGGCTCTATGGCTACACCTTC
TRBJ2-2	TRBV7-2	many	TRBD2	CASSFVAGGPGTGELFF	TGTGCCAGCAGCTTCGTCGCGGGGGGGCCTGGAACCGGGGAGCTGTTTTTT
TRBJ2-7	TRBV7-2	few	-	CASSLVPVLTYF	TGTGCCAGCAGCTTAGTTCCAGTCCTCACGTACTTC
TRBJ2-3	TRBV7-8	-	TRBD1	CASSLAGDRGRDTQYF	TGTGCCAGCAGCTTAGCCGGGGACAGGGGGCGAGATACGCAGTATTTT
TRBJ2-1	TRBV27	-	-	CASSLWRAGNEQFF	TGTGCCAGCAGTTTATGGAGGGCGGGGAATGAGCAGTTCTTC
TRBJ1-1	TRBV7-9	few	-	CASSFVQAGTEAFF	TGTGCCAGCAGCTTCGTCCAAGCGGGCACTGAAGCTTTCTTT
TRBJ1-1	TRBV27	-	-	CASSRPGRDWAFF	TGTGCCAGCAGCCGACCGGGTAGGGATTGGGCTTTCTTT
TRBJ2-7	TRBV7-8	-	-	CASSLEGGGIYEQYF	TGTGCCAGCAGCTTAGAGGGGGGGGGAATCTACGAGCAGTACTTC
TRBJ1-2	TRBV7-2	few	-	CASSQGPNGYTF	TGTGCCAGCAGCCAGGGCCCCAATGGCTACACCTTC
TRBJ1-5	TRBV28	-	-	CASSLTGTRQPQHF	TGTGCCAGCAGTTTAACGGGCACCCGACAGCCCCAGCATTTT
TRBJ2-1	TRBV4-3	few	TRBD2	CASSQRGGAYEQFF	TGCGCCAGCAGCCAGCGCGGGGGGGCGTATGAGCAGTTCTTC
TRBJ1-1	TRBV2	-	-	CASSGLGISGFF	TGTGCCAGCAGTGGATTGGGTATTAGTGGTTTCTTT
TRBJ2-5	TRBV7-6	-	-	CASSSGREQETQYF	TGTGCCAGCAGCTCAGGACGGGAGCAAGAGACCCAGTACTTC
TRBJ1-2	TRBV6-2/TRBV6-3	-	-	CASSRQIHGYTF	TGTGCCAGCAGCAGACAGATCCACGGCTACACCTTC
TRBJ1-5	TRBV19	few	TRBD1	CASKGGQLSREHF	TGTGCCAGTAAAGGGGGACAGCTTAGCCGGGAGCATTTT
TRBJ2-4	TRBV2	-	TRBD2	CASSVRAGAKNIQYF	TGTGCCAGCAGTGTTCGAGCGGGGGCCAAAAACATTCAGTACTTC
TRBJ1-1	TRBV28	many	-	CASSSRETNTEAFF	TGTGCCAGCAGTTCGAGGGAAACTAACACTGAAGCTTTCTTT
TRBJ2-7	TRBV7-6	-	-	CASSPPGSGEQYF	TGTGCCAGCAGCCCCCCTGGGAGCGGGGAGCAGTACTTC
TRBJ2-7	TRBV7-2	many	-	CASSLIRDWDTPGVYEQYF	TGTGCCAGCAGTTTGATCCGGGACTGGGACACCCCGGGAGTCTACGAGCAGTACTTC
TRBJ2-1	TRBV27	-	TRBD1	CASSVDEDRVNEQFF	TGTGCCAGCAGCGTGGACGAGGACAGGGTCAATGAGCAGTTCTTC
TRBJ1-1	TRBV28	-	-	CASSPGSVGAFF	TGTGCCAGCAGCCCGGGGAGTGTGGGAGCTTTCTTT